Below are 15 T cell receptor beta chains sequenced from a single sample in a study of shared clonotypes between healthy human individuals. Sequenced by immunoSEQ multiplex PCR; TCRdb stores in-frame clones only, minus some. The profile covers about 340,000 clones, with about 70% appearing a single time and more than 9% taken by the ten largest. The source material was memory CD4+ T cells sorted from blood. Subset described: CD45RA-negative fraction. These receptors came from a man in his thirties or forties in good health.

This chain joins TRBV28 and TRBJ2-7, with D tentatively TRBD1 (5 bases). The CDR3 loop spans 16 amino acids. V was cut by 5 bases and J by 2 bases, with 19 bases left in between. CDR1 MDHEN and CDR2 SYDVKM come from the germline V gene. The CDR3 loop is CASSEIQARAPYEQYF. DNA for the CDR3: TGTGCCAGCAGTGAGATACAAGCCAGGGCCCCCTACGAGCAGTACTTC.

The table lists this clone with a few counts. The same CDR3 also results from other DNA sequences found in this sample. The chain joins TRBV19 to TRBJ2-5; 12 nucleotides agree with TRBD2. V dropped 7 bases and J dropped 1; count of bases not matched to a gene: 4. CDR3 size: 15 residues. Germline assignment: CDR1 LNHDA and CDR2 SQIVND (reference sequence). In DNA form, the CDR3 reads TGTGCCAGTACCTTGACTAGCGGGAGCCAAGAGACCCAGTACTTC. Translation: CASTLTSGSQETQYF.

This clone has just a few counts. V is TRBV4-3 and J is TRBJ2-1, with 12 bases matching TRBD2. The junction had 7 bases not matched to a gene; V was cut back by 0 bases and J by 4 bases. Germline assignment: CDR1 LGHNA and CDR2 YSLEER. The CDR3 covers 18 residues. Here the CDR3 reads CASSQDVTLAGGYNEQFF. CDR3 nucleotide sequence: TGCGCCAGCAGCCAAGATGTTACGCTAGCGGGAGGGTACAATGAGCAGTTCTTC.

The chain recombines TRBV7-6 with TRBJ1-3, with D unclear. Germline CDR1 reads SGHVS; CDR2 reads FNYEAQ. Trimming took off 8 bases at V and 1 base at J, with 9 bases between the two ends. The CDR3 runs to 13 residues. DNA of the CDR3: TGTGCCAGCGCCTCCCTATCTGGAAACACCATATATTTT. Protein product: CASASLSGNTIYF. Drawing the rest from reference TRBV7-6 and TRBJ1-3, the complete variable domain is GAGVSQSPRYKVTKRGQDVALRCDPISGHVSLYWYRQALGQGPEFLTYFNYEAQQDKSGLPNDRFSAERPEGSISTLTIQRTEQRDSAMYRCASASLSGNTIYFGEGSWLTVV.

The gene calls are TRBV11-2 and TRBJ2-7, with 9 positions matching TRBD2. Germline trimming cut 0 bases from V and 2 bases from J; bases unmatched to any gene: 8. Germline V gene data show CDR1 as SGHAT and CDR2 as FQNNGV. This CDR3 is built from 17 residues. In DNA form, the CDR3 reads TGTGCCAGCAGCTTAGAGGGACAGCCTAGCGGGGCCTACGAGCAGTACTTC. This translates into CASSLEGQPSGAYEQYF.

This clone came up many times. The chain employs TRBV25-1 and TRBJ2-7, with D possibly TRBD2 on 6 matching bases. V dropped 6 bases and J dropped 6 bases, with 15 bases sitting between them. This CDR3 comprises 13 residues. Germline V gene lookup returns CDR1 MGHDK and CDR2 SYGVNS. The CDR3 sequence is CASSPRRGSEQYF. Here the CDR3 DNA reads TGTGCCAGCAGCCCAAGGAGGGGATCCGAGCAGTACTTC.

This rearrangement joins TRBV11-2 to TRBJ2-4; no clear D. The length of the CDR3 is 13 residues. Germline CDR1 reads SGHAT; CDR2 reads FQNNGV. Trimming left V 5 bases short and J 6 bases short, with 11 bases between. The CDR3, as DNA: TGTGCCAGCAGCCGTCCGGGCAGAAACATTCAGTACTTC. Its protein product is CASSRPGRNIQYF.

The chain recombines TRBV6-6 with TRBJ2-2, with 7 nucleotides matching TRBD1. CDR1 and CDR2 from the germline V gene are MNHNY and SVGAGI (reference sequence). This CDR3 is 16 amino acids long. Losses at the gene ends were 5 bases for V and 6 bases for J; bases not matched to a gene: 12. Here the CDR3 reads CASSTSRTGTAGELFF. Here the CDR3 DNA reads TGTGCCAGCAGTACTAGTAGGACAGGAACTGCCGGGGAGCTGTTTTTT.

This chain joins TRBV6-5 and TRBJ2-2; D remains unclear. This CDR3 has 12 residues. Germline-derived CDR1 and CDR2 are MNHEY and SVGAGI. The V end was cut by 6 bases, the J end by 6 bases, with 8 bases between. The CDR3 reads CASRSGPGELFF. The CDR3 DNA sequence: TGTGCCAGCAGATCGGGCCCCGGGGAGCTGTTTTTT.

This clone was seen once. J is TRBJ2-7 and V is TRBV19; 9 bases align to TRBD1. V gave up 3 bases and J gave up 3 bases; unmatched junction bases: 9. Germline lookup yields CDR1 LNHDA and CDR2 SQIVND (reference sequence). The CDR3 has 16 amino acids. This CDR3 reads CASSIGGTGLVYEQYF. The CDR3 nucleotides read TGTGCCAGTAGTATCGGCGGGACAGGGTTAGTCTACGAGCAGTACTTC.

V and J are TRBV18 and TRBJ2-1; no firm D call. CDR3 length: 17 amino acids. In germline, CDR1 is KGHSH, CDR2 LQKENI. V lost 1 base to trimming and J lost 2 bases, with 15 bases between them. The CDR3 reads CASSPLQILGAYNEQFF. CDR3 bases: TGTGCCAGCTCACCACTCCAAATCCTAGGAGCCTACAATGAGCAGTTCTTC.

J is TRBJ1-2 and V is TRBV2, with D possibly being TRBD1 (6 bases). Germline V gene data show CDR1 as SNHLY and CDR2 as FYNNEI. V gave up 6 bases and J gave up 5 bases, with 16 bases separating them. The CDR3 runs 14 residues. CDR3: CASSQQGGEYGYTF. CDR3 coding DNA: TGTGCCAGCAGCCAACAGGGCGGTGAATATGGCTACACCTTC. The entire variable domain, with the rest obtained from reference TRBV2 and TRBJ1-2, is as follows: EPEVTQTPSHQVTQMGQEVILRCVPISNHLYFYWYRQILGQKVEFLVSFYNNEISEKSEIFDDQFSVERPDGSNFTLKIRSTKLEDSAMYFCASSQQGGEYGYTFGSGTRLTVV.

V gene TRBV4-2 combines with J gene TRBJ2-2; maybe TRBD2 (6 bases). This CDR3 has 15 amino acids. Germline V gene data show CDR1 as LGHNA and CDR2 as YNFKEQ. Trimming left V 0 bases short and J 6 bases short, with 11 bases between. CDR3 coding DNA: TGTGCCAGCAGCCAAGAGTCGGGAGAGGCCGGGGAGCTGTTTTTT. It is translated as CASSQESGEAGELFF.

The rearrangement uses TRBV7-8 and TRBJ2-7, with TRBD2 matching 8 bases. Losses at the gene ends were 3 bases for V and 0 bases for J; bases not matched to a gene: 7. The CDR3 has 16 amino acids. In germline, CDR1 is SGHVS, CDR2 FQNEAQ. CDR3 nucleotide sequence: TGTGCCAGCAGCTTCGGAGGAGCGGGGGTCTCCTACGAGCAGTACTTC. Residues: CASSFGGAGVSYEQYF.

The V and J genes are TRBV18 and TRBJ2-7; D is perhaps TRBD2 (6 bases). The CDR3 length is 17 residues. Germline V gene lookup returns CDR1 KGHSH and CDR2 LQKENI. V lost 1 base and J 3 bases, leaving 19 bases between the germline ends. The CDR3 DNA sequence: TGTGCCAGCTCACCACTCTTGCCTAGCGTAACTAACTACGAGCAGTACTTC. It encodes CASSPLLPSVTNYEQYF. Supplemented by reference TRBV18 and TRBJ2-7, the full variable domain reads NAGVMQNPRHLVRRRGQEARLRCSPMKGHSHVYWYRQLPEEGLKFMVYLQKENIIDESGMPKERFSAEFPKEGPSILRIQQVVRGDSAAYFCASSPLLPSVTNYEQYFGPGTRLTVT.